These 24 T cell receptor beta chains share one sample of origin, sequenced in a study of blood T cell repertoires in COVID-19. Clones were read by immunoSEQ multiplex PCR, and TCRdb kept only the in-frame ones, dropping some. Counted here are around 140,000 clones, around 88% occurring once; the ten biggest clones make up 28%. What was sequenced was peripheral blood. Receptors were obtained from a human donor in a cohort sampled during active COVID-19.

The chain is built from TRBV6-2 or TRBV6-3 and TRBJ2-1; D possibly corresponds to TRBD1 (6 bases). V gave up 5 bases and J gave up 8 bases, with 19 bases separating them. Germline CDR1 MNHEY, CDR2 SVGEGT. The CDR3 sequence is 15 residues long. Here the CDR3 reads CASSARTAIGDEQFF. Written as DNA, the CDR3 is TGTGCCAGCAGTGCGCGGACAGCGATTGGCGATGAGCAGTTCTTC.

V usage is TRBV19 and J usage is TRBJ2-3; possibly TRBD1 for D (5 bases). CDR3 length: 18 residues. Germline V lookup: CDR1 LNHDA, CDR2 SQIVND (reference sequence). The ends were cut back, 4 bases at V and 0 bases at J, with 20 bases in the middle. DNA of the CDR3: TGTGCCAGTAGTAGCCCTCTCAGACAGAAAACTAGCACAGATACGCAGTATTTT. Its protein product is CASSSPLRQKTSTDTQYF.

The rearrangement joins TRBV7-9 to TRBJ1-5; perhaps TRBD1 as D (5 bases). The CDR3 extends over 15 amino acids. Looked up from germline, CDR1 is SEHNR and CDR2 is FQNEAQ (reference sequence). The V end lost 1 base, the J end lost 5 bases, and 12 bases lay between the germline ends. The CDR3 DNA sequence: TGTGCCAGCAGCTTAGGACAGACGCTCTATCAGCCCCAGCATTTT. This sequence encodes CASSLGQTLYQPQHF.

Here the CDR3 DNA reads TGTGCCACCAGCAATGAGGGGGGCACAGATACGCAGTATTTT. Protein sequence: CATSNEGGTDTQYF. The rearrangement links TRBV15 to TRBJ2-3, with D perhaps TRBD1 (6 bases). Germline CDR1 and CDR2: LNHNV and YYDKDF (reference sequence). The CDR3 consists of 14 residues. V lost 4 bases, J lost 1 base, and 9 bases lay in between.

The chain joins TRBV3-1 (or the pseudogene TRBV3-2) to TRBJ1-6, with D possibly being TRBD1 (6 bases). Germline V gene sequence: CDR1 LGHDT, CDR2 YNNKEL (reference sequence). The CDR3 is made up of 17 amino acids. Trimming removed 3 bases at V and 0 bases at J, with 12 bases between. As DNA, the CDR3 is TGTGCCAGCAGCCAGGACAGACCAAGCTCCTATAATTCACCCCTCCACTTT. This gives the protein CASSQDRPSSYNSPLHF.

The chain joins TRBV9 to TRBJ2-1; 9 nucleotides agree with TRBD2. There are 19 residues in the CDR3. V lost 4 bases, J lost 1 base, and 15 bases stayed unmatched. Germline lookup yields CDR1 SGDLS and CDR2 YYNGEE. DNA for the CDR3: TGTGCCAGCAGCCCCCGATCCAATAGCGGGGGTGCTTCCTACAATGAGCAGTTCTTC. It codes for CASSPRSNSGGASYNEQFF.

The chain combines TRBV4-1 with TRBJ1-1; 7 bases fit TRBD1. The V and J ends lost 4 bases and 0 bases, in that order; junction bases with no gene match: 8. Looked up from germline, CDR1 is MGHRA and CDR2 is YSYEKL. The length of the CDR3 is 16 residues. The CDR3 DNA reads as TGCGCCAGCAGCCCAGAAGAGGGACAGCTGAACACTGAAGCTTTCTTT. Amino acids: CASSPEEGQLNTEAFF.

The rearrangement uses TRBV2 and TRBJ1-6, with 11 bases matching TRBD1. Losses at the gene ends were 6 bases for V and 12 bases for J; bases not matched to a gene: 7. The CDR3 runs to 14 residues. Germline-derived CDR1 and CDR2 are SNHLY and FYNNEI. The CDR3 DNA reads TGTGCCAGCAGCGCTGGGACAGGGGGAAGACCCCTCCACTTT. Protein product: CASSAGTGGRPLHF. Supplemented by reference TRBV2 and TRBJ1-6, the full variable domain reads EPEVTQTPSHQVTQMGQEVILRCVPISNHLYFYWYRQILGQKVEFLVSFYNNEISEKSEIFDDQFSVERPDGSNFTLKIRSTKLEDSAMYFCASSAGTGGRPLHFGNGTRLTVT.

This sequence joins TRBV13 and TRBJ2-7; D may be TRBD1 (6 bases). V lost 5 bases, J lost 2 bases, and 13 bases lay in between. The CDR3 totals 14 residues. The germline V gene encodes CDR1 PRHDT and CDR2 FYEKMQ (reference sequence). Written as DNA, the CDR3 is TGTGCCAGCAGCCCGATGGACAGTGCCTACGAGCAGTACTTC. Translated, it gives CASSPMDSAYEQYF. Using reference TRBV13 and TRBJ2-7 for the parts outside the CDR3, the full variable domain is AAGVIQSPRHLIKEKRETATLKCYPIPRHDTVYWYQQGPGQDPQFLISFYEKMQSDKGSIPDRFSAQQFSDYHSELNMSSLELGDSALYFCASSPMDSAYEQYFGPGTRLTVT.

The rearrangement joins TRBV19 to TRBJ2-1; TRBD2 aligns across 8 bases. J gave up 6 bases and V 7 bases, and 14 bases lay outside the gene matches. Germline V CDR1 and CDR2: LNHDA, SQIVND (reference sequence). The CDR3 covers 16 residues. As DNA, the CDR3 is TGTGCCAGTACCCCCACCCTACGGGGGGGCATCAATGAGCAGTTCTTC. Protein: CASTPTLRGGINEQFF.

The J gene is TRBJ1-4, the V gene TRBV18; tentatively, D is TRBD1 (5 bases). Trimming took 0 bases from V and 7 from J, leaving 9 bases between them. This CDR3 contains 14 residues. Looked up from germline, CDR1 is KGHSH and CDR2 is LQKENI. Here the CDR3 reads CASSPPGVGEKLFF. The CDR3 nucleotides are TGTGCCAGCTCACCACCAGGGGTCGGTGAAAAACTGTTTTTT.

This chain uses TRBV18 with TRBJ2-7; 10 nucleotides agree with TRBD2. The CDR3 is 14 residues long. Trimming took 3 bases from V and 3 from J; bases not matched to a gene: 2. CDR1 and CDR2 (germline): KGHSH, LQKENI. The CDR3 DNA follows: TGTGCCAGCTCACCCCTAGCGGGGGTCTACGAGCAGTACTTC. Its protein product is CASSPLAGVYEQYF.

The chain employs TRBV2 and TRBJ1-1; TRBD1 aligns across 11 bases. Germline V gene sequence: CDR1 SNHLY, CDR2 FYNNEI. J was trimmed by 2 bases and V by 6 bases; bases with no gene match: 2. This CDR3 region has 14 residues. CDR3 sequence (DNA): TGTGCCAGCAGCGGACAGGGGGCTAACACTGAAGCTTTCTTT. It specifies CASSGQGANTEAFF.

CDR3 region: CASSPRFGRLNTEAFF. In DNA, the CDR3 is TGCGCCAGCAGCCCCCGTTTCGGTCGCCTGAACACTGAAGCTTTCTTT. The chain couples TRBV4-1 to TRBJ1-1; D not certain. This CDR3 has 16 amino acids. The ends were cut back, 4 bases at V and 0 bases at J, with 15 bases in the middle. Germline V gene lookup returns CDR1 MGHRA and CDR2 YSYEKL.

The chain links TRBV7-2 to TRBJ1-5; TRBD1 aligns across 9 bases. Unmatched junction bases numbered 7, after V lost 4 bases and J lost 6 bases. The length of the CDR3 is 15 residues. Germline V CDR1 and CDR2: SGHTA, FQGNSA. Written as DNA, the CDR3 is TGTGCCAGCAGCTCATCAGGACAGGGGAGTCAGCCCCAGCATTTT. Amino acids: CASSSSGQGSQPQHF. Full variable domain (outside the CDR3, taken from reference TRBV7-2 and TRBJ1-5): GAGVSQSPSNKVTEKGKDVELRCDPISGHTALYWYRQSLGQGLEFLIYFQGNSAPDKSGLPSDRFSAERTGGSVSTLTIQRTQQEDSAVYLCASSSSGQGSQPQHFGDGTRLSIL.

The chain carries TRBV5-6 and TRBJ2-5, with a weak D call TRBD1 (6 bases). Per the germline V gene, CDR1 is SGHDT and CDR2 is YYEEEE. The V and J ends lost 0 bases and 3 bases respectively, with 9 bases between them. The CDR3 has 14 amino acids. CDR3 residues: CASSLAGAEETQYF. CDR3 sequence (DNA): TGTGCCAGCAGCTTGGCAGGGGCGGAAGAGACCCAGTACTTC.

V usage is TRBV3-1 (or the pseudogene TRBV3-2) and J usage is TRBJ1-1; D gene uncertain. The CDR3 extends over 15 amino acids. The V end lost 4 bases, the J end lost 6 bases, and 18 bases lay between the germline ends. Germline loops: CDR1 LGHDT, CDR2 YNNKEL (reference sequence). The DNA for the CDR3 is TGTGCCAGCAGCCGGAGGACTCGGGGTCCCCCTGAAGCTTTCTTT. Translated: CASSRRTRGPPEAFF.

The rearrangement joins TRBV7-2 to TRBJ2-7; 13 positions agree with TRBD2. After removal of 6 bases from V and 6 bases from J, the junction contained 5 bases not matched to a gene. In germline, CDR1 is SGHTA, CDR2 FQGNSA. The CDR3 spans 14 residues. The CDR3 DNA reads as TGTGCCAGCAGTACGGGACTAGCGGGGTCCGAGCAGTACTTC. Translating it yields CASSTGLAGSEQYF.

V usage is TRBV5-1 and J usage is TRBJ1-2; D unresolved. V shed 0 bases and J shed 2 bases, with 5 bases lying between them. Per germline, CDR1 SGHRS and CDR2 YFSETQ. The CDR3 contains 13 residues. CDR3 coding DNA: TGCGCCAGCAGCTTGGCCAGGAACTATGGCTACACCTTC. Its protein is CASSLARNYGYTF. The full variable domain, rest sourced from reference TRBV5-1 and TRBJ1-2, is KAGVTQTPRYLIKTRGQQVTLSCSPISGHRSVSWYQQTPGQGLQFLFEYFSETQRNKGNFPGRFSGRQFSNSRSEMNVSTLELGDSALYLCASSLARNYGYTFGSGTRLTVV.

This clone was seen a single time. V and J are TRBV6-5 and TRBJ2-5; perhaps TRBD1 as D (6 bases). V lost 2 bases and J lost 5, with 9 bases in between. Germline CDR1 MNHEY, CDR2 SVGAGI. This CDR3 comprises 13 residues. CDR3: CASSYGGRETQYF. In DNA form, the CDR3 reads TGTGCCAGCAGTTACGGGGGCCGGGAGACCCAGTACTTC.

This sequence joins TRBV4-1 and TRBJ2-7; 8 bases line up with TRBD2. Trimming took 5 bases from V and 7 from J; bases not matched to a gene: 16. The CDR3 totals 16 residues. Germline V gives CDR1 MGHRA, CDR2 YSYEKL. The CDR3 here is CASSSPTPLRGEEQYF. The CDR3 DNA is TGCGCCAGCAGCTCCCCTACCCCTCTGCGGGGGGAAGAGCAGTACTTC.

The chain is built from TRBV15 and TRBJ1-2, with D hard to call. This CDR3 has 16 amino acids. The ends were cut back, 2 bases at V and 2 bases at J, with 15 bases in the middle. The germline gives CDR1 LNHNV, CDR2 YYDKDF (reference sequence). The CDR3 coding sequence is TGTGCCACCAGCAGATTCGGGGATTTGGGGAACTATGGCTACACCTTC. It encodes CATSRFGDLGNYGYTF.

This clone was seen a few times. This chain joins TRBV4-1 and TRBJ1-2; D unclear. Germline V gene lookup returns CDR1 MGHRA and CDR2 YSYEKL. This CDR3 comprises 15 residues. V shed 0 bases and J shed 0 bases, with 8 bases lying between them. In DNA form, the CDR3 reads TGCGCCAGCAGCCAAGAAAGAAGAGCTAACTATGGCTACACCTTC. Translating gives CASSQERRANYGYTF.

This clone was seen only a few times. The CDR3 region has the DNA TGCAGCGTTCGAGGCAGCGCTGAAGCTTTCTTT. As protein: CSVRGSAEAFF. J is TRBJ1-1 and V is TRBV29-1, with D hard to call. Trimming took 5 bases from V and 6 from J, leaving 10 bases between them. The CDR3 runs to 11 residues. Per the germline V gene, CDR1 is SQVTM and CDR2 is ANQGSEA.